What follows are 12 T cell receptor beta chains derived from one specimen sequenced in a study of Graves' ophthalmopathy and Graves' hyperthyroidism. TCR beta CDR3 regions were amplified from RNA transcripts. HTBI-primed first-round RT-PCR preceded second-round multiplex PCR. TCRdb ran MiXCR on the multiplex PCR reads and lists one entry per CDR3 protein. The data contain about 220,000 distinct CDR3 sequences, about a fifth of them singletons. Sequencing was carried out using peripheral blood. These receptors originate from a woman aged 45-65 years with Graves' ophthalmopathy.

This clonotype was seen at least ten times. The chain combines TRBV29-1 with TRBJ2-5, with no clear D. The CDR3 is 12 residues long. In germline, CDR1 is SQVTM, CDR2 ANQGSEA. V was clipped by 4 bases and J by 5 bases, with 11 bases between them. The CDR3 DNA sequence: TGCAGCGTTGTTGTCTTAGGGGAGACCCAGTACTTC. Amino acids: CSVVVLGETQYF.

On this clonotype: At one end the junction does not follow the germline gene, possibly because of a read error. The V gene is TRBV6-5, the J gene TRBJ2-5, with D possibly called TRBD1 or TRBD2 (5 bases each). The CDR3 is 13 amino acids. Germline V gene lookup returns CDR1 MNHEY and CDR2 SVGAGI. CDR3 amino acids: CASSNSGAKTQYF. In DNA, the CDR3 is TGTGCCAGCAGTAACTCCGGGGCAAAGACCCAGTACTTC.

Remarks on this clonotype: A much larger clone is a single base away; this may be a read error. The chain employs TRBV27 and TRBJ2-7; 7 positions agree with TRBD2. From germline, CDR1 is MNHEY and CDR2 SMNVEV (reference sequence). The CDR3 extends over 15 amino acids. CDR3 DNA: TGTGGCAGCAGTTCCCTTTGGGGAGGGGACTACGAGCAGTACTTC. Encoded protein: CGSSSLWGGDYEQYF.

V gene TRBV28 combines with J gene TRBJ1-1; tentative D call: TRBD1 (5 bases). Looked up from germline, CDR1 is MDHEN and CDR2 is SYDVKM. The CDR3 consists of 14 residues. The V end was cut by 3 bases, the J end by 6 bases, with 14 bases between. CDR3 coding DNA: TGTGCCAGCAGTTTTGCCGGGGCCCTGGCTGAAGCTTTCTTT. This encodes CASSFAGALAEAFF.

This clonotype was recorded many times. The chain carries TRBV4-1 and TRBJ1-5; D gene uncertain. V gave up 1 base and J gave up 4 bases, with 11 bases separating them. Germline V gene sequence: CDR1 MGHRA, CDR2 YSYEKL. This CDR3 comprises 15 residues. The CDR3 sequence is CASSQAQAPNQPQHF. The CDR3 DNA reads TGCGCCAGCAGCCAAGCTCAGGCCCCAAATCAGCCCCAGCATTTT.

This clonotype appeared a few times. The CDR3 spells CASSEEWDRGQPQHF. CDR3 in DNA: TGTGCCAGCAGTGAAGAGTGGGACAGGGGTCAGCCCCAGCATTTT. The V and J genes are TRBV2 and TRBJ1-5; 10 bases line up with TRBD1. CDR3 length: 15 residues. Germline CDR1 is SNHLY and CDR2 is FYNNEI. V shed 1 base, J shed 6 bases, and the junction held 3 bases outside the gene matches.

At least ten counts were recorded for this clonotype. The chain carries TRBV10-3 and TRBJ1-1; the match to TRBD1 covers 10 bases. This CDR3 is built from 16 residues. Trimming removed 6 bases from V and 1 base from J; junction bases left unmatched: 8. Germline CDR1 is ENHRY and CDR2 is SYGVKD. This CDR3 reads CAISPGTGARNTEAFF. Here the CDR3 DNA reads TGTGCCATCAGCCCCGGGACAGGGGCTAGGAACACTGAAGCTTTCTTT.

The chain couples TRBV6-5 to TRBJ2-7; 10 bases are a match to TRBD2. CDR3 length: 16 residues. With V trimmed by 0 bases and J by 3 bases, 5 bases remained unmatched. Germline V CDR1 and CDR2: MNHEY, SVGAGI. The CDR3 region is CASSYSTLAGNYEQYF. Written as DNA, the CDR3 is TGTGCCAGCAGTTACTCGACACTAGCGGGAAACTACGAGCAGTACTTC.

J is TRBJ1-2 and V is TRBV15; 9 bases map to TRBD1. The CDR3 totals 15 residues. Germline V gives CDR1 LNHNV, CDR2 YYDKDF (reference sequence). With V trimmed by 6 bases and J by 4 bases, 9 bases remained unmatched. The CDR3 loop reads CATRTDRGVGYGYTF. CDR3 bases: TGTGCCACCAGGACTGACAGGGGGGTTGGCTATGGCTACACCTTC.

This clonotype was picked up many times. This chain uses TRBV7-8 with TRBJ2-5; D not certain. V lost 1 base and J 5 bases, leaving 11 bases between the germline ends. The CDR3 length is 14 residues. The germline V gene has CDR1 SGHVS and CDR2 FQNEAQ. In DNA, the CDR3 is TGTGCCAGCAGCTTAGGAATAGGGTTGGAGACCCAGTACTTC. Protein product: CASSLGIGLETQYF.

The CDR3 spells CASSQEGGALNQPQHF. The CDR3 DNA sequence: TGCGCCAGCAGCCAAGAAGGAGGGGCACTCAATCAGCCCCAGCATTTT. The chain carries TRBV4-1 and TRBJ1-5; weak D call: TRBD1 (5 bases). V shed 0 bases and J shed 3 bases, with 12 bases lying between them. The CDR3 loop spans 16 amino acids. Germline V gene data show CDR1 as MGHRA and CDR2 as YSYEKL.

The chain employs TRBV10-3 and TRBJ2-5; perhaps D is TRBD1 or TRBD2 (6 bases each). CDR3 length: 14 amino acids. The V gene lost 4 bases and the J gene lost 5 bases, with 14 bases spanning the gap. CDR1 ENHRY and CDR2 SYGVKD come from the germline V gene. DNA for the CDR3: TGTGCCATCAGTGGAAGGGGGGCCAAGGAGACCCAGTACTTC. Amino acid sequence: CAISGRGAKETQYF.